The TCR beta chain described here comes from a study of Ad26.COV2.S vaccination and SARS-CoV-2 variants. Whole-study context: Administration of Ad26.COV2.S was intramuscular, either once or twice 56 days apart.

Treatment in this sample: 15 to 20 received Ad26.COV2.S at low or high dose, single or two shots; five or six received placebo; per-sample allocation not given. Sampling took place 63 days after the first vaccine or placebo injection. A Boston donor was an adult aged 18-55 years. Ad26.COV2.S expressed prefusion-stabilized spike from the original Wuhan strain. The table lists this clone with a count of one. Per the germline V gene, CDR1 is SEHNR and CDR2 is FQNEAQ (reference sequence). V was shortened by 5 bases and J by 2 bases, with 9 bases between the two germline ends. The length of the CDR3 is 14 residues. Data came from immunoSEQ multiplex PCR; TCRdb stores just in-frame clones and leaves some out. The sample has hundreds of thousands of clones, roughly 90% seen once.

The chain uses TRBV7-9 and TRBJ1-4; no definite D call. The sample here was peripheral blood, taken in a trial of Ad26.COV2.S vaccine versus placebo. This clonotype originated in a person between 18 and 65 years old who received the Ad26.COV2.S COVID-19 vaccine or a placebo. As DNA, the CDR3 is TGTGCCAGCAGCCTGGTGGTCACTAATGAAAAACTGTTTTTT. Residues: CASSLVVTNEKLFF.